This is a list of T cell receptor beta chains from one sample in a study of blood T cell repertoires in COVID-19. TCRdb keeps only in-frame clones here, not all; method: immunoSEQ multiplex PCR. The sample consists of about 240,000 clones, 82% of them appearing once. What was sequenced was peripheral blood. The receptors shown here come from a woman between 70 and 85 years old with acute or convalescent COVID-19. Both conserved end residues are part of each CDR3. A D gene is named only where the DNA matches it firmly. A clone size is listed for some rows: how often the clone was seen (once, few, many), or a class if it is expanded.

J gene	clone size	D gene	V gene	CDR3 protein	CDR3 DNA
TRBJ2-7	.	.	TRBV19	CASSIDISYEQYF	TGTGCCAGTAGTATAGACATCTCCTACGAGCAGTACTTC
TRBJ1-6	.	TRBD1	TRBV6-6	CASSYLGQDNSPLHF	TGTGCCAGCAGTTATCTGGGACAGGATAATTCACCCCTCCACTTT
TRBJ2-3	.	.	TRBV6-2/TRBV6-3	CASSYFGSTSRTDTQYF	TGTGCCAGCAGTTACTTCGGGTCTACTTCACGCACAGATACGCAGTATTTT
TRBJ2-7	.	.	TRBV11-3	CASSVGGDEQYF	TGTGCCAGCAGTGTAGGGGGTGACGAGCAGTACTTC
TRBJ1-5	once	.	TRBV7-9	CASSLGSRAGGSYQPQHF	TGTGCCAGCAGCTTGGGGTCCCGGGCGGGGGGCTCTTATCAGCCCCAGCATTTT
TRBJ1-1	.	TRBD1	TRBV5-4	CATTGQENTEAFF	TGTGCCACTACCGGACAGGAGAACACTGAAGCTTTCTTT
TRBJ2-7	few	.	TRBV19	CASRDRIGYEQYF	TGTGCCAGTAGAGACAGGATCGGCTACGAGCAGTACTTC
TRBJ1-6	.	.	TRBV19	CASSIDRDSPLHF	TGTGCCAGTAGTATAGATCGGGATTCACCCCTCCACTTT
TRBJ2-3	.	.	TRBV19	CASSTYRVQDTQYF	TGTGCCAGTAGTACCTACAGGGTTCAGGATACGCAGTATTTT
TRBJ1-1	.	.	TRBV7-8	CASSRPEGSTEAFF	TGTGCCAGCAGCCGCCCGGAGGGGAGCACTGAAGCTTTCTTT
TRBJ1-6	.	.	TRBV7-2	CASSLARGLGASPLHF	TGTGCCAGCAGCTTAGCCAGGGGTTTAGGAGCTTCACCCCTCCACTTT
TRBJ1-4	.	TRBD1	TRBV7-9	CASSLGQVEEKLFF	TGTGCCAGCAGCTTGGGACAGGTCGAGGAAAAACTGTTTTTT
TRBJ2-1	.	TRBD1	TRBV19	CASSVQGESYNEQFF	TGTGCCAGTAGCGTACAGGGGGAGTCCTACAATGAGCAGTTCTTC
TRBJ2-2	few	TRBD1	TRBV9	CASSARRGSGELFF	TGTGCCAGCAGCGCTCGCAGGGGGTCCGGGGAGCTGTTTTTT
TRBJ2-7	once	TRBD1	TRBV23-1	CASSQFLDRVRHEQYF	TGCGCCAGCAGTCAATTCTTGGACAGGGTCCGTCACGAGCAGTACTTC
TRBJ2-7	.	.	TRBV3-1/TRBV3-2	CASSQGAYEQYF	TGTGCCAGCAGCCAAGGCGCCTACGAGCAGTACTTC
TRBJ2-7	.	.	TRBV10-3	CAISEDGFYEQYF	TGTGCCATCAGTGAGGACGGGTTTTACGAGCAGTACTTC
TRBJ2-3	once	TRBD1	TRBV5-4	CASSLAETGGTDTQYF	TGTGCCAGCAGCTTGGCCGAAACAGGGGGCACAGATACGCAGTATTTT
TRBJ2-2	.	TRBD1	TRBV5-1	CASSSDRGYTGELFF	TGCGCCAGCAGCTCAGACAGGGGGTACACCGGGGAGCTGTTTTTT
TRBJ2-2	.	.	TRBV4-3	CASSQERAPNTGELFF	TGCGCCAGCAGCCAAGAGAGGGCCCCGAACACCGGGGAGCTGTTTTTT
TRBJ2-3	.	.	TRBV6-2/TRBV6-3	CASSRDIDDTQYF	TGTGCCAGCAGCCGCGATATTGATGATACGCAGTATTTT
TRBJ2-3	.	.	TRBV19	CASSILRTVPGGDTQYF	TGTGCCAGTAGTATCCTCCGGACAGTTCCGGGCGGGGATACGCAGTATTTT
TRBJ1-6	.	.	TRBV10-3	CAISEDGSGSPLHF	TGTGCCATCAGTGAAGACGGCTCGGGATCACCCCTCCACTTT
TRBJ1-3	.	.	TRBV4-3	CASSLYTGLSGNTIYF	TGCGCCAGCAGCCTGTATACGGGACTCTCTGGAAACACCATATATTTT
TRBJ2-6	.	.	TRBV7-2	CASSFQFSGANVLTF	TGTGCCAGCAGCTTCCAGTTCTCTGGGGCCAACGTCCTGACTTTC
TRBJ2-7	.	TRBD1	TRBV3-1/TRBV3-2	CASSTPGQGLYEQYF	TGTGCCAGCAGCACACCGGGACAGGGGCTCTACGAGCAGTACTTC
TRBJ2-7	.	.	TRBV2	CASSPGGSSYEQYF	TGTGCCAGCAGCCCCGGGGGAAGCTCCTACGAGCAGTACTTC
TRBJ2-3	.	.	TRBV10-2	CASSESPGTDTQYF	TGCGCCAGCAGTGAGTCACCGGGGACAGATACGCAGTATTTT
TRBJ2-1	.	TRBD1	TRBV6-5	CASSFDRGPYNEQFF	TGTGCCAGCAGTTTCGACAGGGGTCCTTACAATGAGCAGTTCTTC
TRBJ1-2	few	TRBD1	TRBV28	CASSLPAGTGGYGYTF	TGTGCCAGCAGTTTACCAGCCGGGACAGGGGGCTATGGCTACACCTTC
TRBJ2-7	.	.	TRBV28	CASSLTAYEQYF	TGTGCCAGCAGTTTGACAGCCTACGAGCAGTACTTC
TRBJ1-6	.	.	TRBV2	CASREGYNSPLHF	TGTGCCAGCCGCGAGGGCTATAATTCACCCCTCCACTTT
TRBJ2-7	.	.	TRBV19	CASSSRQVPGEQYF	TGTGCCAGTAGTTCGCGACAGGTGCCGGGGGAGCAGTACTTC
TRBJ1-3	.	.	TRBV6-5	CASSSSGGTGNTIYF	TGTGCCAGCAGTTCCTCTGGGGGGACTGGAAACACCATATATTTT
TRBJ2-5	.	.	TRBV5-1	CASHPAQARGETQYF	TGCGCCAGCCACCCGGCGCAAGCAAGGGGAGAGACCCAGTACTTC
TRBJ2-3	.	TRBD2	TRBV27	CASRRAGTNTDTQYF	TGTGCCAGCAGGCGGGCCGGGACTAACACAGATACGCAGTATTTT
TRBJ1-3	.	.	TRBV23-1	CASSHLGLDRDSGNTIYF	TGCGCCAGCAGTCATCTTGGGCTTGACAGAGACTCTGGAAACACCATATATTTT
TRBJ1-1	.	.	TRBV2	CASSTLKDTGLNTEAFF	TGTGCCAGCAGTACACTGAAGGATACAGGGTTGAACACTGAAGCTTTCTTT
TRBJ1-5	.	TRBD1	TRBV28	CASSSGQGPPQHF	TGTGCCAGCAGTTCCGGACAGGGTCCGCCCCAGCATTTT
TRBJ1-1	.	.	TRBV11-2	CASSWGGTGITEAFF	TGTGCCAGCAGCTGGGGGGGCACAGGGATCACTGAAGCTTTCTTT
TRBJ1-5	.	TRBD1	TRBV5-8	CASSWGQGWDQPQHF	TGTGCCAGCAGCTGGGGACAGGGCTGGGATCAGCCCCAGCATTTT
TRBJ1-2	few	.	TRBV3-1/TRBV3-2	CASSQDSHTRLHYGYTF	TGTGCCAGCAGCCAAGACTCCCACACCCGACTCCACTATGGCTACACCTTC
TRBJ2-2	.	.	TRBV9	CASSVGASNTGELFF	TGTGCCAGCAGCGTAGGGGCCTCGAACACCGGGGAGCTGTTTTTT
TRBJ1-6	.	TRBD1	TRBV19	CASRDRENSPLHF	TGTGCCAGCCGGGACAGAGAAAATTCACCCCTCCACTTT
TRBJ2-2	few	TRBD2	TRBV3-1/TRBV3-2	CASSLQLAGSRELFF	TGTGCCAGCAGCTTACAACTAGCGGGGTCGAGGGAGCTGTTTTTT
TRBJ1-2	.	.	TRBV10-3	CAIGQNAYGYTF	TGTGCCATCGGACAGAACGCTTATGGCTACACCTTC
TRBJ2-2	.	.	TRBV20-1	CSAERSGELFF	TGCAGTGCAGAGAGGTCCGGGGAGCTGTTTTTT